Listed below are T cell receptor beta chains from one sample, sequenced in a study of blood T cell repertoires in COVID-19. Measured with immunoSEQ multiplex PCR; TCRdb has only the in-frame clones, and not every one. The table has just under 95,000 clones, roughly 80% seen once. Sequenced material: peripheral blood. The receptor source for this set is a human donor in a cohort sampled during active COVID-19. Both conserved end residues are part of each CDR3.

v_gene: TRBV4-2
j_gene: TRBJ1-4
CDR3aa: CASSQGREKLFF

v_gene: TRBV9
j_gene: TRBJ1-4
CDR3aa: CASSPGATNEKLFF

v_gene: TRBV19
j_gene: TRBJ2-7
CDR3aa: CASSTPFGGSYEQYF

v_gene: TRBV18
j_gene: TRBJ1-1
CDR3aa: CASSPDWEAEAFF

v_gene: TRBV18
j_gene: TRBJ1-3
CDR3aa: CASSPISETSGNTIYF

v_gene: TRBV28
j_gene: TRBJ2-7
CDR3aa: CASSLNRGPYEQYF

v_gene: TRBV14
j_gene: TRBJ2-5
CDR3aa: CASSPGTGVKETQYF

v_gene: TRBV3-1/TRBV3-2
j_gene: TRBJ2-7
CDR3aa: CASSQFRGAIYEQYF

v_gene: TRBV25-1
j_gene: TRBJ1-1
CDR3aa: CANPEGGRGAFF

v_gene: TRBV5-1
j_gene: TRBJ1-1
CDR3aa: CASSLVVNTEAFF

v_gene: TRBV3-1/TRBV3-2
j_gene: TRBJ2-7
CDR3aa: CASSQRGGLHEQYF

v_gene: TRBV3-1/TRBV3-2
j_gene: TRBJ2-7
CDR3aa: CASSHAGGYEQYF

v_gene: TRBV5-1
j_gene: TRBJ2-5
CDR3aa: CASSALQGRETQYF

v_gene: TRBV2
j_gene: TRBJ1-1
CDR3aa: CASSPDRQNTEAFF

v_gene: TRBV28
j_gene: TRBJ1-6
CDR3aa: CASLTGGRTPLHF

v_gene: TRBV20-1
j_gene: TRBJ2-7
CDR3aa: CSASFPGTYEQYF

v_gene: TRBV28
j_gene: TRBJ1-1
CDR3aa: CASSSGGSPEAFF

v_gene: TRBV14
j_gene: TRBJ1-5
CDR3aa: CASSLVEGQPQHF

v_gene: TRBV6-6
j_gene: TRBJ2-4
CDR3aa: CASRLGDRGNIQYF

v_gene: TRBV5-4
j_gene: TRBJ1-3
CDR3aa: CASSLGGGSSGNTIYF

v_gene: TRBV10-3
j_gene: TRBJ2-5
CDR3aa: CAINHRGRGETQYF

v_gene: TRBV29-1
j_gene: TRBJ2-2
CDR3aa: CSVITRRNTGELFF

v_gene: TRBV18
j_gene: TRBJ2-5
CDR3aa: CASSPLAGAQETQYF

v_gene: TRBV2
j_gene: TRBJ2-7
CDR3aa: CASLQGQVSSYEQYF

v_gene: TRBV4-2
j_gene: TRBJ2-1
CDR3aa: CASSQELRGIRNEQFF

v_gene: TRBV5-5
j_gene: TRBJ1-2
CDR3aa: CASSSLATAAGKDGGYTF

v_gene: TRBV7-9
j_gene: TRBJ1-3
CDR3aa: CASRAQMGDSGNTIYF

v_gene: TRBV3-1/TRBV3-2
j_gene: TRBJ1-2
CDR3aa: CASKGTGGNYGYTF

v_gene: TRBV5-1
j_gene: TRBJ2-3
CDR3aa: CASREPEGTQYF

v_gene: TRBV5-1
j_gene: TRBJ2-7
CDR3aa: CASSLVSAGEQYF

v_gene: TRBV18
j_gene: TRBJ1-2
CDR3aa: CASSRNDRDGYTF

v_gene: TRBV3-1/TRBV3-2
j_gene: TRBJ1-5
CDR3aa: CASSQGVGGNQPQHF

v_gene: TRBV5-1
j_gene: TRBJ1-1
CDR3aa: CASSGGTGGNTEAFF

v_gene: TRBV30
j_gene: TRBJ1-2
CDR3aa: CAWGWTEYGYTF

v_gene: TRBV19
j_gene: TRBJ1-2
CDR3aa: CASGEAYGYTF

v_gene: TRBV10-3
j_gene: TRBJ1-2
CDR3aa: CAISESSGGDRGYTF

v_gene: TRBV6-4
j_gene: TRBJ2-1
CDR3aa: CASSAGQGAYNEQFF

v_gene: TRBV27
j_gene: TRBJ1-5
CDR3aa: CASSLREGQPQHF

v_gene: TRBV19
j_gene: TRBJ1-5
CDR3aa: CASSIERTVSNQPQHF

v_gene: TRBV20-1
j_gene: TRBJ1-1
CDR3aa: CSARSVSEAFF

v_gene: TRBV6-5
j_gene: TRBJ1-1
CDR3aa: CASKTPGGFVAFF

v_gene: TRBV5-1
j_gene: TRBJ2-3
CDR3aa: CASSASTFTDTQYF

v_gene: TRBV24-1
j_gene: TRBJ1-2
CDR3aa: CATSDNTRNYTF

v_gene: TRBV21-1
j_gene: TRBJ2-7
CDR3aa: CASSNGGEDEQYF

v_gene: TRBV6-5
j_gene: TRBJ1-6
CDR3aa: CASTEGVPNSPLHF

v_gene: TRBV6-5
j_gene: TRBJ1-1
CDR3aa: CASSHRGLNTEAFF

v_gene: TRBV5-4
j_gene: TRBJ2-6
CDR3aa: CASSLQQGAGANVLTF

v_gene: TRBV28
j_gene: TRBJ2-7
CDR3aa: CASSGGVRAQYF

v_gene: TRBV5-6
j_gene: TRBJ2-3
CDR3aa: CASRATDTQYF

v_gene: TRBV6-5
j_gene: TRBJ1-2
CDR3aa: CASGLNWDYGYTF

v_gene: TRBV7-9
j_gene: TRBJ1-1
CDR3aa: CASSRPSGTEAFF

v_gene: TRBV5-1
j_gene: TRBJ1-1
CDR3aa: CASSGAGGMNTEAFF